This TCR beta chain was documented in a study of blood T cells in healthy people across ages. Concerning this clonotype itself: Antigen unknown.

V lost 3 bases, J lost 5 bases, and 10 bases lay in between. Germline-derived CDR1 and CDR2 are SGHDN and FVKESK. CDR3 size: 14 residues. For the second PCR, which ran for 7 to 11 cycles, a sample-barcoded 5' primer and a J-beta primer mix were used. TCRdb used MiXCR to reprocess the 5' RACE reads, holding one entry per CDR3 protein. The table shows roughly 720,000 distinct CDR3 sequences, with 53% occurring only once. Study-wide findings and caveats: Naive CD4+ cells and diversity were both higher in long-lived donors than in aged donors. Diversity estimates from one million T cells were considered underestimates.

At least 6 million PBMCs were isolated per sample. The extraction recovered at least 5.5 micrograms of total RNA per sample. Sequencing was carried out using blood. The chain recombines TRBV14 with TRBJ1-4; no clear D gene. The receptor's source is an older man in good health. The CDR3 spells CASSHHILNEKLFF. In DNA form, the CDR3 reads TGTGCCAGCAGCCATCACATCCTCAATGAAAAACTGTTTTTT.